This is a list of T cell receptor beta chains from one sample in a study of blood T cell repertoires in COVID-19. Profiling relied on immunoSEQ multiplex PCR, and the TCRdb table lists in-frame clones only, not all of them. The sample includes 150,000 to 200,000 clones, 75% to 90% seen only once; the top ten take about 5.7%. The specimen sequenced was peripheral blood. Receptors originate from a woman between 40 and 50 years old with acute or convalescent COVID-19. CDR3s include the opening cysteine and the closing phenylalanine or tryptophan. Fields, in order: J gene, clone size, D gene, V gene, CDR3 DNA, CDR3 protein. The D gene is left open where the match is weak. Clone size is not always given. Where it is, it says once, few, many or a class for expanded clones.

TRBJ2-5 | NA | NA | TRBV14 | TGTGCCAGCAGCCGGGGCCCGCAAGAGACCCAGTACTTC | CASSRGPQETQYF
TRBJ1-6 | NA | TRBD1 | TRBV4-1 | TGCGCCAGCAGCCAAAATACGGGACAGGATAATTCACCCCTCCACTTT | CASSQNTGQDNSPLHF
TRBJ2-5 | few | NA | TRBV21-1 | TGTGCACCAGTGGGGGCGGCCCAGTACTTC | CAPVGAAQYF
TRBJ2-1 | NA | NA | TRBV6-5 | TGTGCCAGCAGTTACCTCTCATCGGGGGAAGACAATGAGCAGTTCTTC | CASSYLSSGEDNEQFF
TRBJ2-7 | NA | TRBD2 | TRBV10-2 | TGCGCCAGCACTCTAGCGGGAGGGTACGACGCCTACGAGCAGTACTTC | CASTLAGGYDAYEQYF
TRBJ1-2 | NA | TRBD1 | TRBV7-9 | TGTGCCAGCAGCTCAACGGGACAGGGGGTTTTAGTCTACACCTTC | CASSSTGQGVLVYTF
TRBJ1-2 | NA | NA | TRBV24-1 | TGTGCCACCAGTGATTTTCCCCAGGGGCATGGCTACACCTTC | CATSDFPQGHGYTF
TRBJ2-7 | NA | NA | TRBV6-5 | TGTGCCACCCTAGGGGGGGGCGGCTACGAGCAGTACTTC | CATLGGGGYEQYF
TRBJ2-7 | NA | NA | TRBV7-9 | TGTGCCAGCAGCTCCACGTTAGGGACACGACTGGCGGAGCAGTACTTC | CASSSTLGTRLAEQYF
TRBJ2-2 | NA | NA | TRBV27 | TGTGCCAGCAGTTTCACGGCGGGGAACACCGGGGAGCTGTTTTTT | CASSFTAGNTGELFF
TRBJ2-1 | NA | NA | TRBV6-4 | TGTGCCAGCAGTGACTCGTCCGACAGAACCTACAATGAGCAGTTCTTC | CASSDSSDRTYNEQFF
TRBJ2-5 | NA | NA | TRBV11-2 | TGTGCCAGCAGCCCAAGCGAGGGGGGGGCCCAGTACTTC | CASSPSEGGAQYF
TRBJ1-1 | NA | NA | TRBV4-2 | TGTGCCAGCAGCCATCCCAGACGGGAGACGCCGAACACTGAAGCTTTCTTT | CASSHPRRETPNTEAFF
TRBJ2-7 | NA | TRBD2 | TRBV24-1 | TGTGCCACCAGTGCCCGAGCGGGATCTTACTACGAGCAGTACTTC | CATSARAGSYYEQYF
TRBJ2-5 | NA | TRBD2 | TRBV28 | TGTGCCAGCAGCGGACTAGCGGGGAAAGAGACCCAGTACTTC | CASSGLAGKETQYF
TRBJ1-1 | NA | NA | TRBV7-8 | TGTGCCAGCACCCGACCTCCTCGGCCGGAGGCTTTCTTT | CASTRPPRPEAFF